This T cell receptor beta chain was sequenced during a study of metastatic and nonmetastatic thyroid tumors. Background on the study: Repertoires were compared across blood and tumor or nodule tissue from malignant and benign thyroid patients. Broader study findings: Malignant thyroid tumors reportedly exceeded benign nodules significantly in TCR beta diversity, with the difference appearing in blood and tumor.

In the study's own analysis: The distant-metastasis classifier for papillary thyroid cancer was built from CDR3 differences across clinicopathological groups. TCRdb re-called the PCR reads through MiXCR. In this record, the V and J calls reflect TCRdb's handling and not the investigators' own analysis. The sample holds approximately 70,000 clones; approximately 4.1% are singletons and the top ten take more than 20%. This clone was found many times. Its cognate antigen is unknown. V gave up 3 bases and J gave up 8 bases, with 11 bases separating them. This CDR3 region has 13 residues. The V gene's germline CDR1 is KGHSH and CDR2 LQKENI. No treatment had been given to any patient before thyroid surgery.

This receptor was identified in a female donor with papillary thyroid cancer or a benign thyroid nodule (not recorded which). Some clones in this sample may be carry-over from other donors' samples. The material sequenced was blood. The chain uses TRBV18 and TRBJ1-5; weak D call: TRBD1 (6 bases). The CDR3 DNA is TGTGCCAGCTCACCTGGGGGGCTAGAGCCCCAGCATTTT. This sequence encodes CASSPGGLEPQHF. Full variable domain (outside the CDR3, taken from reference TRBV18 and TRBJ1-5): NAGVMQNPRHLVRRRGQEARLRCSPMKGHSHVYWYRQLPEEGLKFMVYLQKENIIDESGMPKERFSAEFPKEGPSILRIQQVVRGDSAAYFCASSPGGLEPQHFGDGTRLSIL.